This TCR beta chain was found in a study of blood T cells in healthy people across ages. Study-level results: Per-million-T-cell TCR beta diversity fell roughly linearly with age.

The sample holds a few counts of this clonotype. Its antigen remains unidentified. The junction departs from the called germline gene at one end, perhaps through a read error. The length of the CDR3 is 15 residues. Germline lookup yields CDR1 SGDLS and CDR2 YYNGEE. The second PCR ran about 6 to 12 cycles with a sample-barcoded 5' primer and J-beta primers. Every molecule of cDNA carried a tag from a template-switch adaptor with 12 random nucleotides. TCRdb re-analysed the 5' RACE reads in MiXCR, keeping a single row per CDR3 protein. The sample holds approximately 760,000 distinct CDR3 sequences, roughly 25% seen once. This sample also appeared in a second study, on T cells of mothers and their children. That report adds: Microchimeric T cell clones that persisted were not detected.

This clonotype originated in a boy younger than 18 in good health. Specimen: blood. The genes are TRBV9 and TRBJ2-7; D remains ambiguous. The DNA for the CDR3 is TGTGTCAGCAGCGTAGGGAATGGCTACTCCTACGAGCAGTACTTC. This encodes CVSSVGNGYSYEQYF.